Sequencing of this T cell receptor beta chain was carried out in a study of Ad26.COV2.S vaccination and SARS-CoV-2 variants. Treatment described: 15 to 20 received Ad26.COV2.S at low or high dose, single or two shots; roughly 5 received placebo; per-sample allocation not given. Samples were taken on day 63 after the first vaccine or placebo injection. Study outcomes and limitations: The breadth of spike-specific CD8+ and CD4+ T cell responses after vaccination was reportedly substantial.

Only in-frame clones appear in the TCRdb table, and some are missing; sequencing was by immunoSEQ multiplex PCR. The data hold about 480,000 clones, with 87% observed a single time. CDR1 is ENHRY, CDR2 SYGVKD, per germline. The CDR3 runs 14 residues. Losses at the gene ends were 3 bases for V and 4 bases for J; bases not matched to a gene: 2. A note on this clone: Its cognate antigen is unknown.

The sample was peripheral blood, taken in a trial of Ad26.COV2.S vaccine versus placebo. The chain is built from TRBV10-3 and TRBJ1-5; 8 bases line up with TRBD1. The sequence was collected from a person aged 18-60 years who received the Ad26.COV2.S COVID-19 vaccine or a placebo. DNA for the CDR3: TGTGCCATCAGTGATGGACAGGGTAATCAGCCCCAGCATTTT. Its translation is CAISDGQGNQPQHF.